The rows below give T cell receptor beta chains drawn from one sample of a study of blood T cell repertoires in COVID-19. Sequencing used immunoSEQ multiplex PCR; TCRdb keeps in-frame clones, though not all of them. The sample includes under 400,000 clones, around nine tenths of them seen just once. The sample comprised PBMCs or T cells enriched from blood (not recorded which). The receptors were gathered from a woman aged 25-40 years who had been exposed to COVID-19. Each CDR3 is given with its conserved first and last residue. A D gene is named only where the DNA matches it firmly. Clone size is given for some rows only: seen once, a few or many times, or a class if the clone is expanded.

D,V,J,size,CDR3,DNA
TRBD1,TRBV12-3/TRBV12-4,TRBJ1-1,NA,CASGTGVNTEAFF,TGTGCCAGCGGGACAGGAGTGAACACTGAAGCTTTCTTT
NA,TRBV18,TRBJ1-6,NA,CASSPRDVGRTGSPLHF,TGTGCCAGCTCACCTAGGGACGTCGGGAGGACCGGGTCACCCCTCCACTTT
NA,TRBV30,TRBJ2-6,NA,CAWSDRVHSGANVLTF,TGTGCCTGGAGTGATCGCGTCCACTCTGGGGCCAACGTCCTGACTTTC
NA,TRBV19,TRBJ1-5,NA,CASSIRAQGNQPQHF,TGTGCCAGTAGTATCCGGGCCCAGGGGAATCAGCCCCAGCATTTT
NA,TRBV9,TRBJ1-4,NA,CARRGGESNEKLFF,TGTGCCAGGAGAGGGGGAGAATCTAATGAAAAACTGTTTTTT
NA,TRBV9,TRBJ2-5,NA,CASSVAIQETQYF,TGTGCCAGCAGCGTAGCTATCCAAGAGACCCAGTACTTC
NA,TRBV29-1,TRBJ1-1,once,CSVGPTGTMNTEAFF,TGCAGCGTTGGCCCCACAGGGACCATGAACACTGAAGCTTTCTTT
NA,TRBV12-3/TRBV12-4,TRBJ1-1,NA,CASRQGATEAFF,TGTGCCAGCAGACAGGGTGCCACTGAAGCTTTCTTT
TRBD1,TRBV29-1,TRBJ1-5,NA,CSVGQGNQPQHF,TGCAGCGTTGGACAGGGGAACCAGCCCCAGCATTTT
NA,TRBV28,TRBJ2-3,NA,CASSPQGLDTQYF,TGTGCCAGCAGTCCACAGGGTCTTGATACGCAGTATTTT
TRBD2,TRBV12-5,TRBJ2-7,NA,CASGLLAGDEQYF,TGTGCTAGTGGTCTATTAGCGGGAGACGAGCAGTACTTC
NA,TRBV6-5,TRBJ2-1,once,CASRPGLTYGEQFF,TGTGCCAGCAGGCCGGGACTGACCTATGGTGAGCAGTTCTTC
TRBD1,TRBV6-1,TRBJ2-5,NA,CASSDGQGNRETQYF,TGTGCCAGCAGTGATGGACAGGGTAATCGAGAGACCCAGTACTTC
NA,TRBV11-2,TRBJ2-1,NA,CASSLTPEDRYNEQFF,TGTGCCAGCAGCTTAACCCCCGAGGACAGATACAATGAGCAGTTCTTC
NA,TRBV3-1/TRBV3-2,TRBJ1-2,NA,CASSQDSRGGNGYTF,TGTGCCAGCAGCCAAGATTCGCGGGGAGGGAATGGCTACACCTTC
TRBD1,TRBV6-1,TRBJ1-4,NA,CASSEVGGTGTLGIF,TGTGCCAGCAGTGAAGTTGGGGGGACAGGGACCCTGGGGATTTTT
NA,TRBV7-3,TRBJ1-3,NA,CASSTDTSGNTIYF,TGTGCCAGCAGCACCGACACCTCTGGAAACACCATATATTTT
TRBD1,TRBV7-8,TRBJ2-7,NA,CASSTNRGSYEQYF,TGTGCCAGCAGCACTAACAGGGGGTCCTACGAGCAGTACTTC
TRBD2,TRBV7-9,TRBJ2-7,few,CASTTHRGRVSEQYF,TGTGCCAGCACCACCCACCGCGGGAGGGTTAGCGAGCAGTACTTC
TRBD2,TRBV7-6,TRBJ2-3,NA,CASSFLGASGNTDTQYF,TGTGCCAGCAGCTTCCTCGGGGCTAGCGGAAACACAGATACGCAGTATTTT
TRBD1,TRBV5-6,TRBJ1-2,NA,CASSQWTGDNYGYTF,TGTGCCAGCAGCCAATGGACAGGGGACAACTATGGCTACACCTTC
NA,TRBV14,TRBJ1-5,NA,CASSLPQNQPQHF,TGTGCCAGCAGCCTTCCACAGAATCAGCCCCAGCATTTT
TRBD2,TRBV27,TRBJ2-5,NA,CASSTGLAAMQETQYF,TGTGCCAGCAGTACGGGACTAGCGGCAATGCAAGAGACCCAGTACTTC
NA,TRBV3-1/TRBV3-2,TRBJ1-1,NA,CASRPSGLPNTEAFF,TGTGCCAGCAGACCCTCAGGGTTACCAAACACTGAAGCTTTCTTT
TRBD1,TRBV19,TRBJ2-7,NA,CASSIDPGQTYEQYF,TGTGCCAGTAGTATAGATCCGGGACAGACGTACGAGCAGTACTTC
NA,TRBV29-1,TRBJ1-3,NA,CSVETQGNTIYF,TGCAGCGTTGAGACACAAGGAAACACCATATATTTT
TRBD2,TRBV7-8,TRBJ2-7,NA,CASSWGLEYYEQYF,TGTGCCAGCTCTTGGGGACTAGAGTACTACGAGCAGTACTTC
NA,TRBV12-3/TRBV12-4,TRBJ2-7,NA,CASSRQVSYEQYF,TGTGCCAGCAGTCGGCAGGTATCCTACGAGCAGTACTTC
NA,TRBV5-4,TRBJ1-2,NA,CASSAANRDYGYTF,TGTGCCAGCAGCGCTGCCAACAGGGACTATGGCTACACCTTC